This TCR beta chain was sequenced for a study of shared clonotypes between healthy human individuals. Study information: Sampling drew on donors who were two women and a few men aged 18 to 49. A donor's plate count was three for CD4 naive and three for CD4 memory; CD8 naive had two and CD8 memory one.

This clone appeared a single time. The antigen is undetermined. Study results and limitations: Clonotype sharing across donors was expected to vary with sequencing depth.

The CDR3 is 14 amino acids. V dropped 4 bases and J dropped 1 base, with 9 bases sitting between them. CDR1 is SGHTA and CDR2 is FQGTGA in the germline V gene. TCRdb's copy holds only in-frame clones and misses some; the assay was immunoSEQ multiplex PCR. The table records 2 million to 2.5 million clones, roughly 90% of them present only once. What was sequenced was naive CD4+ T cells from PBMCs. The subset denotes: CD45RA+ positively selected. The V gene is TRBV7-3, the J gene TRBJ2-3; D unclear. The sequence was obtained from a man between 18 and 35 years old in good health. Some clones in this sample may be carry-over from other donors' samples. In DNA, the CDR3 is TGTGCCAGCAGCTCAGAAGACCGCACAGATACGCAGTATTTT. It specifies CASSSEDRTDTQYF.